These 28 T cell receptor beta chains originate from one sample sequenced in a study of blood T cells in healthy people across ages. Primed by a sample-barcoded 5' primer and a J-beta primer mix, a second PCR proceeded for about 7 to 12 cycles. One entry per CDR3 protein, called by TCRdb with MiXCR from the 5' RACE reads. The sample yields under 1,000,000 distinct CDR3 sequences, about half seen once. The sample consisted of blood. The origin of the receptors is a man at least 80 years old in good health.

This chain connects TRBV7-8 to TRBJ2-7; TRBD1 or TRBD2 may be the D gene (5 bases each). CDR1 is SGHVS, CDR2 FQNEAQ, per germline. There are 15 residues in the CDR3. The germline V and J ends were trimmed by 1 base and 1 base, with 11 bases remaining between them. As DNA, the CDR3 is TGTGCCAGCAGCTTAGAGGCGAGGGGATCCTACGAGCAGTACTTC. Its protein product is CASSLEARGSYEQYF.

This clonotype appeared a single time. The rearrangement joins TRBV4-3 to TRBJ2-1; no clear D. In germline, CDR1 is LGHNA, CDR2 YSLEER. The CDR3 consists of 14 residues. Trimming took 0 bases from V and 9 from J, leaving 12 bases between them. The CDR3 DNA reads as TGCGCCAGCAGCCAAGAAGGAAAGGACGGTGAGCAGTTCTTC. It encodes CASSQEGKDGEQFF.

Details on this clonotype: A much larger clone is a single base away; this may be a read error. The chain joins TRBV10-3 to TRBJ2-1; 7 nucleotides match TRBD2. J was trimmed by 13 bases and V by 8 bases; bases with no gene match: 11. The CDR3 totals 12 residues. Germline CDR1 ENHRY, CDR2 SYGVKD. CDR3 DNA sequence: TGTGCCATCTCTAGCGGCCAAGAGACCCAGTTCTTC. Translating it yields CAISSGQETQFF.

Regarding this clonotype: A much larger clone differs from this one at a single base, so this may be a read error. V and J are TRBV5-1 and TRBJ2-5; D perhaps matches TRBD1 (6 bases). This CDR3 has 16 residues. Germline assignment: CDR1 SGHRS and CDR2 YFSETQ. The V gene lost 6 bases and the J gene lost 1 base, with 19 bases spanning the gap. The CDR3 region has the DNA TGCGCCAGCAATGGGGGCACCAACAACGTCCAAGAGACCCAGTACTTC. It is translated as CASNGGTNNVQETQYF. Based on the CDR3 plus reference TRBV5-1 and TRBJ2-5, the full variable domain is KAGVTQTPRYLIKTRGQQVTLSCSPISGHRSVSWYQQTPGQGLQFLFEYFSETQRNKGNFPGRFSGRQFSNSRSEMNVSTLELGDSALYLCASNGGTNNVQETQYFGPGTRLLVL.

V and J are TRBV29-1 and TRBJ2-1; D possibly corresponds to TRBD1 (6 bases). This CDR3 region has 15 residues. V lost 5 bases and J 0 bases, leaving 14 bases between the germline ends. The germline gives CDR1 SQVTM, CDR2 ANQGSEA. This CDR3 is CSVREGQSSYNEQFF. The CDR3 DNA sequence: TGCAGCGTTAGAGAGGGACAAAGCTCCTACAATGAGCAGTTCTTC.

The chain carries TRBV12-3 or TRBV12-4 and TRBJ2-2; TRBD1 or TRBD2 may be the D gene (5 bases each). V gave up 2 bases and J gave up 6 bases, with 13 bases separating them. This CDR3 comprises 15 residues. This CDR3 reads CASSLKSGPPGELFF. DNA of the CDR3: TGTGCCAGCAGTTTAAAATCGGGGCCTCCCGGGGAGCTGTTTTTT.

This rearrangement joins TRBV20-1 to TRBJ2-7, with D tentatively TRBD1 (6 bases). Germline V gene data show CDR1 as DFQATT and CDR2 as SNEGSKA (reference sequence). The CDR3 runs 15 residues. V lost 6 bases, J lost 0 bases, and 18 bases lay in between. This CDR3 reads CSAQPYTGTSYEQYF. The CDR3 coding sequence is TGCAGTGCCCAACCCTATACAGGGACCTCCTACGAGCAGTACTTC.

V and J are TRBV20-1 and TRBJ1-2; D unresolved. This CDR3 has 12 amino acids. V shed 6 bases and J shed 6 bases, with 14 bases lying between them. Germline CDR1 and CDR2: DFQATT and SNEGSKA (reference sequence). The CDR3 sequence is CSASREGNGYTF. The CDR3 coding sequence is TGCAGTGCCTCGAGGGAGGGTAATGGCTACACCTTC.

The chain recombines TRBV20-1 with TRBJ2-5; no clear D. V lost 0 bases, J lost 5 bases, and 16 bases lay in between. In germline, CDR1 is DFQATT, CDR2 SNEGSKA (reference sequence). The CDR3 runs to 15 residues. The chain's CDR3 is CSARDQFYRGETQYF. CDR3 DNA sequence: TGCAGTGCTAGAGATCAGTTCTACCGTGGGGAGACCCAGTACTTC.

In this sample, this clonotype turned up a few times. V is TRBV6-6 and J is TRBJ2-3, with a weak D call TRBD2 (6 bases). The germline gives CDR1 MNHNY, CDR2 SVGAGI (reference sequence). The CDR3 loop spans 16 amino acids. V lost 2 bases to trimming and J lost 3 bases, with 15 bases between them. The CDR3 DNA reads TGTGCCAGCAGTTACAGGCGGGATGGGAAGACAGATACGCAGTATTTT. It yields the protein CASSYRRDGKTDTQYF.

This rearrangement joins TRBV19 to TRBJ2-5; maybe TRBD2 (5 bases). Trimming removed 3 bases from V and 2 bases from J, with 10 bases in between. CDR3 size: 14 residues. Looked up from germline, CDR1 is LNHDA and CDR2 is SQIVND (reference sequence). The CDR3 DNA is TGTGCCAGTAGTATTGGACGGGATCAAGAGACCCAGTACTTC. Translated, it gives CASSIGRDQETQYF.

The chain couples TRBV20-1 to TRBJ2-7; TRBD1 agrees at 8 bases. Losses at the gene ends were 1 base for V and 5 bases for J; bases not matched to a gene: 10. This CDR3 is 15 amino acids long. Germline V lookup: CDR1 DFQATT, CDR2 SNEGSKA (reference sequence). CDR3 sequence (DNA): TGCAGTGCTAGAGCGCTGACAGGGGCCCCCAACGAGCAGTACTTC. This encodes CSARALTGAPNEQYF.

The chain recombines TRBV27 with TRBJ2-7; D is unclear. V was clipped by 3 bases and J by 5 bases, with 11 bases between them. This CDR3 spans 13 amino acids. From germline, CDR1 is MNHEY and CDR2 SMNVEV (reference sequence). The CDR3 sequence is CASSFLSGDEQYF. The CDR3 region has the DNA TGTGCCAGCAGTTTTTTGAGTGGGGACGAGCAGTACTTC.

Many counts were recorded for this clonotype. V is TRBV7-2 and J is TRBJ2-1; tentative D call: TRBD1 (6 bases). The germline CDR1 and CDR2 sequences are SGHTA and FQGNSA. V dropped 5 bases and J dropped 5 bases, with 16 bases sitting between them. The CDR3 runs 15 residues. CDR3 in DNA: TGTGCCAGCAGCCGAGCCGGGACAACCAACAATGAGCAGTTCTTC. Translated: CASSRAGTTNNEQFF.

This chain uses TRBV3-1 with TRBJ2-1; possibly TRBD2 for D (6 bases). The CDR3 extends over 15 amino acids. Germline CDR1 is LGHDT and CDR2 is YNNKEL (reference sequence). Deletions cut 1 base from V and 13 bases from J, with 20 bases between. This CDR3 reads CASSQVNSGEETQFF. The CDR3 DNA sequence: TGTGCCAGCAGCCAAGTAAATAGCGGAGAAGAGACCCAGTTCTTC.

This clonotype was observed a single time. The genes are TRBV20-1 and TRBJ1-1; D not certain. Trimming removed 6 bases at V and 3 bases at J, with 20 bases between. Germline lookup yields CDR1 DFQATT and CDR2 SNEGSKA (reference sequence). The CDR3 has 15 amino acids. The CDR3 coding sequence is TGCAGTGCAGCCCCCGGTCTCCCCCGGGACACTGAAGCTTTCTTT. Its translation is CSAAPGLPRDTEAFF.

CDR3: CASSLFGAGSRNEQYF. The DNA of the CDR3 is TGTGCCAGCAGTTTATTCGGGGCGGGATCACGCAATGAGCAGTACTTC. The chain is built from TRBV27 and TRBJ2-1, with D tentatively TRBD2 (6 bases). TRBJ2-7 matches the DNA end more closely, so the J call is doubtful. Looked up from germline, CDR1 is MNHEY and CDR2 is SMNVEV (reference sequence). The CDR3 is made up of 16 amino acids.

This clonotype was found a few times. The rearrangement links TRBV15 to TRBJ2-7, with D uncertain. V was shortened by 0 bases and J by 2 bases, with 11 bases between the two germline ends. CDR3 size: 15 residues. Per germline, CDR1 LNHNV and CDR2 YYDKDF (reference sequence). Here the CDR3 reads CATSRDRRSTYEQYF. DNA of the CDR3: TGTGCCACCAGCAGAGATCGCAGGTCCACCTACGAGCAGTACTTC. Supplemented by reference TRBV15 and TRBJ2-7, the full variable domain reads DAMVIQNPRYQVTQFGKPVTLSCSQTLNHNVMYWYQQKSSQAPKLLFHYYDKDFNNEADTPDNFQSRRPNTSFCFLDIRSPGLGDTAMYLCATSRDRRSTYEQYFGPGTRLTVT.

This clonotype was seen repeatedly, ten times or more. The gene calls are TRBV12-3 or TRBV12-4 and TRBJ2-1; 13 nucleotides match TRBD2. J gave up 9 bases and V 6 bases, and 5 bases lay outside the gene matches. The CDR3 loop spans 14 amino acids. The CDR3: CASRTSGRRGEQFF. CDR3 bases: TGTGCCAGCAGGACTAGCGGGAGGAGGGGTGAGCAGTTCTTC.

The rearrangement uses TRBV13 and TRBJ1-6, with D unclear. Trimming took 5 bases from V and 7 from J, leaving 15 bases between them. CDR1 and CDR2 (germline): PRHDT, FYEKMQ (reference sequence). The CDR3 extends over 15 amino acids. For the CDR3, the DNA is TGTGCCAGCAGCCCGACCCGTGGTTCGAATTCACCCCTCCACTTT. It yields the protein CASSPTRGSNSPLHF.

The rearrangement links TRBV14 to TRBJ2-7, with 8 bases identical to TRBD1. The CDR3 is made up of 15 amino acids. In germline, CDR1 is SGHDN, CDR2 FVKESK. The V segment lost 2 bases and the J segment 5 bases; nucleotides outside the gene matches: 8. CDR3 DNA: TGTGCCAGCAGCCAACAACAGGGGGGATGGAACGAGCAGTACTTC. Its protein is CASSQQQGGWNEQYF.

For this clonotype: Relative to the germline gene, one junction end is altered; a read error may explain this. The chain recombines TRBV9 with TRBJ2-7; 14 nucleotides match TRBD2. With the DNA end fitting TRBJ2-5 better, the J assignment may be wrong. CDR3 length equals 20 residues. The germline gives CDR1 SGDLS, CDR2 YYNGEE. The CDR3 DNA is TGTGCCATCAGCGGAGTAGCCCAAGGGGGGACTAGCGGGAGCCAAGAGACCCAGTACTTC. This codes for CAISGVAQGGTSGSQETQYF.

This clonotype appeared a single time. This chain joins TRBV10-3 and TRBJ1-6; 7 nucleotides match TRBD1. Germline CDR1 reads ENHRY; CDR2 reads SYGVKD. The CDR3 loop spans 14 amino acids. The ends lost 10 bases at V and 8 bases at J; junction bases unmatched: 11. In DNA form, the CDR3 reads TGTGCCACCGAATCCGGGACAGCAGATTCACCCCTCCACTTT. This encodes CATESGTADSPLHF.

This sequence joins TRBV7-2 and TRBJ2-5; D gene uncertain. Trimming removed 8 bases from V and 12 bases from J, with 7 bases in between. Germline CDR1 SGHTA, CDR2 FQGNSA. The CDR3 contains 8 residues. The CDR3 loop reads CASSKKYF. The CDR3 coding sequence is TGTGCCAGCTCCAAAAAGTACTTC.

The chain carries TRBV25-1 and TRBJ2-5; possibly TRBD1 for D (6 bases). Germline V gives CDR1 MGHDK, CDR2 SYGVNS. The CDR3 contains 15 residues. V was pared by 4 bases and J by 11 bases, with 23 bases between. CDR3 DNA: TGTGCCAGCAGTGGGGACACCAGGGGATCGTATGAGCAGTACTTC. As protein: CASSGDTRGSYEQYF.

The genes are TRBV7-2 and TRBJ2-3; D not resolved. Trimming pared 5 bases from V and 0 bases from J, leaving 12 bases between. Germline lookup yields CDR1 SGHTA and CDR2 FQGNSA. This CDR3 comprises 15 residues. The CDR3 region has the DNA TGTGCCAGCAGCCTCCGGGCGCCTAGCACAGATACGCAGTATTTT. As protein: CASSLRAPSTDTQYF.

The CDR3 bases are TGTGCCAGCAGTCGGGACAGGAGCAATGAGCAGTACTTC. It encodes CASSRDRSNEQYF. The chain links TRBV7-2 to TRBJ2-7, with 8 nucleotides matching TRBD1. Germline V CDR1 and CDR2: SGHTA, FQGNSA. This CDR3 region has 13 residues. With V trimmed by 6 bases and J by 7 bases, 8 bases remained unmatched.

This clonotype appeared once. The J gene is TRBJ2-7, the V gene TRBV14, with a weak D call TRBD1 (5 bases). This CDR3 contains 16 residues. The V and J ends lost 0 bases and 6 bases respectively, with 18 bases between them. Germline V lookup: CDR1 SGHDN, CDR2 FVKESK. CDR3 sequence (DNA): TGTGCCAGCAGCCAAGATTGGGCAGGGCTGGGTGGCGAGCAGTACTTC. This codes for CASSQDWAGLGGEQYF.